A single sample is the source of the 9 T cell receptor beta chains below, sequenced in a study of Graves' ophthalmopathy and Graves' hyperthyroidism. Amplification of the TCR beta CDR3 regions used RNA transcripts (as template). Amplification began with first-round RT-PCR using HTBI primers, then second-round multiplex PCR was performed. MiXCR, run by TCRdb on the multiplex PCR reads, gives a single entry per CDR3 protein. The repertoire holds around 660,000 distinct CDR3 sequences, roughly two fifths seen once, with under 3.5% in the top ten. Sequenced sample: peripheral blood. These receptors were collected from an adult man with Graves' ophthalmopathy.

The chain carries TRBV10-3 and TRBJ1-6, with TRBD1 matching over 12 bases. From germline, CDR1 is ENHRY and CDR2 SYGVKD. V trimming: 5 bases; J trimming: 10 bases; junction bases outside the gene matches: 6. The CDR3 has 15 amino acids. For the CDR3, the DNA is TGTGCCATCAGTTCGGGGACAGGGGGCTTGTCACCCCTCCACTTT. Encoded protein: CAISSGTGGLSPLHF.

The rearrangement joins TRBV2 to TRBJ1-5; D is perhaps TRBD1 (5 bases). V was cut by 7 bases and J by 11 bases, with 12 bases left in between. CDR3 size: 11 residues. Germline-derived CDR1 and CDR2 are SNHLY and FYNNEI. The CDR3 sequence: CASNGGPAQHF. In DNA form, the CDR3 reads TGTGCCAGCAACGGGGGTCCAGCCCAGCATTTT.

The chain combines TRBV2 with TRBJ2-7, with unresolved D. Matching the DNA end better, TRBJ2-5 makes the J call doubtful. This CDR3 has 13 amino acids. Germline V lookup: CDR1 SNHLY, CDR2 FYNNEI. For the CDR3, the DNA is TGTGCCAGCAGGTCCGGACCACAAGAGACCCAGTACTTC. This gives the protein CASRSGPQETQYF.

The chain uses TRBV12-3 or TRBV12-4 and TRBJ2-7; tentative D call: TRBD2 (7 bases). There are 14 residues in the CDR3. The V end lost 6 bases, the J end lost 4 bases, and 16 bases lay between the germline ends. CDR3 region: CASSPRGGGYEQYF. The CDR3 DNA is TGTGCCAGCAGCCCGAGGGGGGGGGGATACGAGCAGTACTTC.

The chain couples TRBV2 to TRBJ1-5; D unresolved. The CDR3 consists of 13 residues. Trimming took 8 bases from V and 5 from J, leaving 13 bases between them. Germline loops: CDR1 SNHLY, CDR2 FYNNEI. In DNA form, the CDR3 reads TGTGCCAGCGGTTACGGCGGGGATCAGCCCCAGCATTTT. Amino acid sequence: CASGYGGDQPQHF.

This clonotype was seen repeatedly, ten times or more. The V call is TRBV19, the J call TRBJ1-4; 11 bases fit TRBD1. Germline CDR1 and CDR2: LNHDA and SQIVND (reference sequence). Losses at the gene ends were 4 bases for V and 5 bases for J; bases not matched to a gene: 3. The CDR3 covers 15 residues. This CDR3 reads CASSRRDRGNEKLFF. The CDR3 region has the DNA TGTGCCAGTAGTAGAAGGGACAGGGGGAATGAAAAACTGTTTTTT.

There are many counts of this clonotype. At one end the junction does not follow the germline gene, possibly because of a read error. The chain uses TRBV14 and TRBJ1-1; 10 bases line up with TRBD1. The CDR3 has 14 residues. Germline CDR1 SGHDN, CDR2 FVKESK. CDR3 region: CASSSTGGFVEAFF. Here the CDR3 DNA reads TGTGCTAGCAGCTCGACAGGGGGCTTTGTGGAAGCTTTCTTT.

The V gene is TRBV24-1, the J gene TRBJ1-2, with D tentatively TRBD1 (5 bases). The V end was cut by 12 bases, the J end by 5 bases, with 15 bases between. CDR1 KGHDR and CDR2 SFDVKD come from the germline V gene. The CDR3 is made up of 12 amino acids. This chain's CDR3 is CAWSVTGYGYTF. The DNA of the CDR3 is TGTGCCTGGAGTGTAACAGGATATGGCTACACCTTC.

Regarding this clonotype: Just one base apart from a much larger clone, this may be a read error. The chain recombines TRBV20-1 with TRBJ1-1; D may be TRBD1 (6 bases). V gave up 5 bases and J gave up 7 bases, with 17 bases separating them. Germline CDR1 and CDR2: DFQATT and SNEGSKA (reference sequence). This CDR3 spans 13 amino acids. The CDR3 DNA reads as TGCAGTGCTGCGGGACGGGGGGCGCGTGAAGCTTTCTTT. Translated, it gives CSAAGRGAREAFF.